This T cell receptor (beta chain) comes out of a study of T cells in women clearing cervical HPV infection. Study-wide context: Cases: HPV16-related CIN3 or worse on histology, a couple of invasive cancers. Controls were women whose single incident HPV16 infection cleared within 12 months without precancer or cancer. HLA type could not be excluded as a confounder. Study-wide points: Cases and controls were distinguished at AUC around 0.8 by richness and V genes.

The V gene lost 3 bases and the J gene lost 6 bases, with 7 bases spanning the gap. CDR1 SGHNT and CDR2 YENEEA come from the germline V gene. This CDR3 is built from 12 residues. Data came from immunoSEQ multiplex PCR; TCRdb stores just in-frame clones and leaves some out. The sample table sets out around 19,000 clones. Comment on this clone: Its matching antigen is unknown. Read data end 3 residues before the CDR3 end; the end is taken from the germline J gene.

The clonotype comes from a woman between 18 and 69 years old with a cervical HPV16 infection that either progressed to CIN3+ or cleared (not recorded which). Sequences were obtained from blood buffy coat. V is TRBV11-3 and J is TRBJ2-3; D not resolved. Incomplete CDR3 DNA: TGTGCCAGCAGCTTCCCCGTTGATACG. Its protein is CASSFPVDT. The full CDR3 protein reads CASSFPVDTQYF.